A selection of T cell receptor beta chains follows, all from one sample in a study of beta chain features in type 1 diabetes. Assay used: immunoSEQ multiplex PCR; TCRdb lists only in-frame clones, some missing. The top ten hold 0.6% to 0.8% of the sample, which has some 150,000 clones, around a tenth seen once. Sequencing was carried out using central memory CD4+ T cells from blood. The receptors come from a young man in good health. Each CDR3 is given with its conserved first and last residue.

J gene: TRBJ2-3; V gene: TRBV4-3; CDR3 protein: CASSQEYGTQYF
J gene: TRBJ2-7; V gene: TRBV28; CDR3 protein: CASSWGGLYEQYF
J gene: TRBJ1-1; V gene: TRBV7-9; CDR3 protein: CASSQGQGSTEAFF
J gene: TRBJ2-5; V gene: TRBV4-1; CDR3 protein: CASSLGLAGEETQYF
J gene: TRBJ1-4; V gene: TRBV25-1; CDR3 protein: CASSDPVGGAGKKLFF
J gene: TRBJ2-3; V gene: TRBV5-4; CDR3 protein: CASSLVRGTTDTQYF
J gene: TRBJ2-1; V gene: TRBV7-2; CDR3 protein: CASSLGSLRVSSYNEQFF
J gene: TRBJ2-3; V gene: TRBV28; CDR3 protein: CASSFVGTQYF
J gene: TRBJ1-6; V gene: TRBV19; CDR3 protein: CASSIDRGPNTDSPLHF
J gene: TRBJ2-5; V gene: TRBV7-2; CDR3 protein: CASSYGGEETQYF
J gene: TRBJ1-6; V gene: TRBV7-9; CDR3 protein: CASSLDSRNSPLHF
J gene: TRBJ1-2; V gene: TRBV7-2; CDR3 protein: CASSSQGAGYGYTF
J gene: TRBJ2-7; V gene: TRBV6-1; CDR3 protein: CASSEGRLGEQYF
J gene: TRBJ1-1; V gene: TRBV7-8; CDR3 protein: CASSFRDRAFEGAFF
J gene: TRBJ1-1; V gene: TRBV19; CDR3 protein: CASSPTGQGRYTEAFF
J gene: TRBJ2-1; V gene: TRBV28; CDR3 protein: CASSATSGGSYNEQFF
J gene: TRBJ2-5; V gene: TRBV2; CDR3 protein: CASTGGLLETQYF
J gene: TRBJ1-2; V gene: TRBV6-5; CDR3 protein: CASSRTGQDNGYTF
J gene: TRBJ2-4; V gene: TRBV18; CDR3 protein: CASLGENIQYF
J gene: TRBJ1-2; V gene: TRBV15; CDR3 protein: CATSRAPGQGDYGYTF
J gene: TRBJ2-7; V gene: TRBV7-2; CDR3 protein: CASSLAGRGQVRGYEQYF
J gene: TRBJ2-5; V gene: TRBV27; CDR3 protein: CASSLSRQETQYF
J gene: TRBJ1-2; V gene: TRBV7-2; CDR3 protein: CASSLALLGSGYGYTF
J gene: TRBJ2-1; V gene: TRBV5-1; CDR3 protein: CASSLRASGVNEQFF
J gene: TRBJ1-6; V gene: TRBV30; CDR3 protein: CAWSVLDLNNSPLHF
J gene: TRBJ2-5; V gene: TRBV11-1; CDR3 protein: CASSYNSLQETQYF
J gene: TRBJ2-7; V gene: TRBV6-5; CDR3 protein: CASRGGAYEQYF
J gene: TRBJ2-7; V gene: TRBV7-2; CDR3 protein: CASSFQGSYEQYF
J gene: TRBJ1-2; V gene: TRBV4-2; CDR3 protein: CASSQDWGGNYGYTF
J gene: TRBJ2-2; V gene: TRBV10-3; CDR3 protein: CATENTGELFF
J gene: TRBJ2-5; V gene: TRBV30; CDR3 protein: CAWDVQRETQYF
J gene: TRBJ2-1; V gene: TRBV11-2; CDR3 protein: CASSLERGIYNEQFF
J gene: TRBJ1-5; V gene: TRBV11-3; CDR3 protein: CASSLQGAINQPQHF
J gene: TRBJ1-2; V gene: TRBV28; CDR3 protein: CASSRQTTNYGYTF
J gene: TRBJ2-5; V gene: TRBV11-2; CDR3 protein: CASSLRYDQETQYF
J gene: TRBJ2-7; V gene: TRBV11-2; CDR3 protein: CACDRGNEQYF
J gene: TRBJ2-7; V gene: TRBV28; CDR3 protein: CASSPTHRGYEQYF
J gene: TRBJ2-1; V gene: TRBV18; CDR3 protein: CASSPSPGQGGYNEQFF
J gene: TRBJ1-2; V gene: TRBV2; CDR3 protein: CASSNTEEANYGYTF
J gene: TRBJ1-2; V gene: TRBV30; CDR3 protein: CAWRDGQGRRWNYGYTF
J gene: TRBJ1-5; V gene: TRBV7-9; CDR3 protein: CASSLFGGSNQPQHF
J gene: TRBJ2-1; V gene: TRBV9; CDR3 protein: CASSVAAWGDEQFF
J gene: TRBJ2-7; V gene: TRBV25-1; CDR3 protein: CASNRDRAHEQYF
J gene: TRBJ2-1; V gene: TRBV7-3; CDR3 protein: CASSPSQGGYNEQFF
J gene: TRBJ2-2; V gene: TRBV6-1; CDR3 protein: CASTDRLPTGELFF
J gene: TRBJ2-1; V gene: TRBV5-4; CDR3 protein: CASSSAGGRNEQFF
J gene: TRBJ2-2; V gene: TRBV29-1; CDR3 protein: CSVGFGSGGQNTGELFF
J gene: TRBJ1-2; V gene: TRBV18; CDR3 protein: CASSPPAAYGYTF
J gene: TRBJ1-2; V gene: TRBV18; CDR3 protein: CASSDQGTGAIYGYTF
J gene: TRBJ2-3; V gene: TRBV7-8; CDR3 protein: CASSIERADTQYF
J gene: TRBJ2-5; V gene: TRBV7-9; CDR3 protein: CASSPRGGGETQYF
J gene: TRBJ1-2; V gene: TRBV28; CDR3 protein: CALGENYGYTF
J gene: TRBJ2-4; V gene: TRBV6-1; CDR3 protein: CASSTRALGKNIQYF
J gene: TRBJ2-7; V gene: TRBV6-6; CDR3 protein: CASSYLASGASEQYF
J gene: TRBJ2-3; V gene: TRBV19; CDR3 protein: CASSSLKDSRWDTQYF
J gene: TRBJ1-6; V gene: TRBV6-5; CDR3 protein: CASSPTGVYSPLHF
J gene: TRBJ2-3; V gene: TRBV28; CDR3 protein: CASSFGSGTDTQYF